This TCR beta chain comes out of a study of blood T cells in healthy people across ages. Combining a sample-barcoded 5' primer with a J-beta primer mix, a second PCR ran for roughly 7 to 11 cycles. Every single cDNA molecule received a tag from a template-switch adaptor with 12 random nucleotides. Each CDR3 protein is one row after TCRdb ran MiXCR on the 5' RACE reads. The table lists roughly 700,000 distinct CDR3 sequences, around half of them singletons, with roughly 34% in the top ten. The ends lost 6 bases at V and 6 bases at J; junction bases unmatched: 5. Germline V gene sequence: CDR1 SNHLY, CDR2 FYNNEI. The CDR3 extends over 12 amino acids.

Sequenced sample: blood. This rearrangement joins TRBV2 to TRBJ2-7; 7 bases line up with TRBD1. The clonotype comes from a woman aged 55 to 70 in good health. The CDR3 nucleotides are TGTGCCAGCAGATTGAACAGGGGCGAGCAGTACTTC. Protein product: CASRLNRGEQYF.